The 16 T cell receptor beta chains presented below share a single source sample, sequenced in a study of cytomegalovirus exposure and HLA in healthy donors. 60 Vbeta and 13 Jbeta primers were used in PCR. Profiling relied on immunoSEQ multiplex PCR, and the TCRdb table lists in-frame clones only, not all of them. In the table there are about 200,000 clones, about 72% of which are singletons. The material sequenced was PBMCs. These receptors came from a male donor in good health and CMV-seronegative.

A few counts support this clone. The rearrangement joins TRBV12-5 to TRBJ1-5; D is undetermined. The CDR3 is 14 amino acids. With 3 bases removed from V and 3 bases from J, the gap between germline ends came to 9 bases. CDR1 and CDR2 from the germline V gene are LGHNT and FRNRAP. The CDR3 DNA reads TGTGCTAGTGGTTTCCCCCACATCAATCAGCCCCAGCATTTT. Encoded protein: CASGFPHINQPQHF.

The J gene is TRBJ1-2, the V gene TRBV28; perhaps TRBD1 as D (5 bases). The germline V gene encodes CDR1 MDHEN and CDR2 SYDVKM. V dropped 3 bases and J dropped 5 bases, with 22 bases sitting between them. The CDR3 sequence is 17 residues long. The CDR3 DNA is TGTGCCAGCAGTTTGGGTTTTCAGGGAGGAAAAAAGTATGGCTACACCTTC. This gives the protein CASSLGFQGGKKYGYTF.

The chain employs TRBV5-1 and TRBJ2-1; 10 bases agree with TRBD2. CDR1 is SGHRS, CDR2 YFSETQ, per germline. The CDR3 sequence is 15 residues long. The V and J ends lost 0 bases and 9 bases, in that order; junction bases with no gene match: 6. The CDR3 DNA is TGCGCCAGCAGCTTGGTAGCTAGCGGGAGTAGTGAGCAGTTCTTC. It is translated as CASSLVASGSSEQFF.

As for this clone: In the same sample, other DNA sequences code for this CDR3. This chain links TRBV27 with TRBJ2-7; 11 bases fit TRBD2. The germline gives CDR1 MNHEY, CDR2 SMNVEV (reference sequence). The V gene end was trimmed by 5 bases and the J gene end by 3 bases; junction bases not matched to a gene: 0. The CDR3 length is 13 residues. The CDR3 nucleotides read TGTGCCAGCAGTCTAGCGGGAGGCTACGAGCAGTACTTC. Its protein is CASSLAGGYEQYF.

The rearrangement links TRBV5-4 to TRBJ2-7, with a possible D match to TRBD1 (5 bases). The V gene's germline CDR1 is SGHNT and CDR2 YYREEE (reference sequence). This CDR3 has 13 residues. V lost 4 bases and J 1 base, leaving 9 bases between the germline ends. CDR3 sequence: CASSLDKSYEQYF. Written as DNA, the CDR3 is TGTGCCAGCAGCCTGGACAAGTCCTACGAGCAGTACTTC.

The chain combines TRBV7-2 with TRBJ2-7, with 9 positions matching TRBD2. V lost 3 bases and J lost 1; bases outside the gene matches: 4. CDR1 is SGHTA, CDR2 FQGNSA, per germline. The CDR3 is 15 amino acids. The CDR3: CASSLTSGLSYEQYF. DNA of the CDR3: TGTGCCAGCAGCTTGACTAGCGGTCTTTCCTACGAGCAGTACTTC.

This chain joins TRBV7-9 and TRBJ2-6; 10 nucleotides agree with TRBD2. Germline V gene data show CDR1 as SEHNR and CDR2 as FQNEAQ (reference sequence). V lost 1 base, J lost 0 bases, and 0 bases stayed unmatched. This CDR3 spans 17 amino acids. The CDR3 loop is CASSLGTSGSGANVLTF. The CDR3 nucleotides are TGTGCCAGCAGCTTAGGGACTAGCGGCTCTGGGGCCAACGTCCTGACTTTC. The whole variable domain, filled in from reference TRBV7-9 and TRBJ2-6, reads DTGVSQNPRHKITKRGQNVTFRCDPISEHNRLYWYRQTLGQGPEFLTYFQNEAQLEKSRLLSDRFSAERPKGSFSTLEIQRTEQGDSAMYLCASSLGTSGSGANVLTFGAGSRLTVL.

The rearrangement joins TRBV7-3 to TRBJ2-1, with D possibly matching TRBD2 (6 bases). V was cut by 1 base and J by 2 bases, with 9 bases left in between. CDR1 and CDR2 (germline): SGHTA, FQGTGA. The CDR3 contains 15 residues. CDR3 region: CASSLNSGAYNEQFF. The CDR3 coding sequence is TGTGCCAGCAGCTTAAACTCGGGAGCCTACAATGAGCAGTTCTTC.

Written as DNA, the CDR3 is TGCGCCAGCAGCTTGGCTCCAGCCCGGCGGGGATGGGTCGGCTACACCTTC. Protein sequence: CASSLAPARRGWVGYTF. V is TRBV5-1 and J is TRBJ1-2; D is ambiguous. The CDR3 extends over 17 amino acids. V was clipped by 0 bases and J by 8 bases, with 23 bases between them. Per the germline V gene, CDR1 is SGHRS and CDR2 is YFSETQ.

V and J are TRBV19 and TRBJ1-5; a weak D match, TRBD1 (5 bases). V was trimmed by 4 bases and J by 4 bases, leaving 23 bases between them. The CDR3 covers 18 residues. From germline, CDR1 is LNHDA and CDR2 SQIVND (reference sequence). DNA of the CDR3: TGTGCCAGTAGTACTTATAGGGGCCAGACCACCTCAAATCAGCCCCAGCATTTT. It translates to CASSTYRGQTTSNQPQHF.

This clone was counted only a few times. V is TRBV5-1 and J is TRBJ1-2; D not resolved. Germline loops: CDR1 SGHRS, CDR2 YFSETQ. This CDR3 spans 12 amino acids. V lost 6 bases to trimming and J lost 0 bases, with 6 bases between them. This CDR3 reads CASTAANYGYTF. Here the CDR3 DNA reads TGCGCCAGCACCGCAGCTAACTATGGCTACACCTTC.

This clone was counted a few times. V gene TRBV7-9 combines with J gene TRBJ2-7; 10 bases agree with TRBD2. Germline CDR1 is SEHNR and CDR2 is FQNEAQ (reference sequence). The CDR3 totals 15 residues. V shed 6 bases and J 3 bases; nucleotides not matched to a gene: 8. The CDR3 is CASSGAGGTYYEQYF. As DNA, the CDR3 is TGTGCCAGCAGTGGAGCGGGAGGGACCTACTACGAGCAGTACTTC.

The chain uses TRBV30 and TRBJ1-6, with 7 bases fitting TRBD1. With 1 base clipped from V and 7 bases from J, the junction kept 13 bases outside the gene matches. The germline V gene has CDR1 GTSNPN and CDR2 SVGIG (reference sequence). The CDR3 has 17 residues. The CDR3 region has the DNA TGTGCCTGGAGTGGACCGCCTTCCGGGACAGAGAATTCACCCCTCCACTTT. Translated: CAWSGPPSGTENSPLHF. The variable domain in full, completed from reference TRBV30 and TRBJ1-6, reads SQTIHQWPATLVQPVGSPLSLECTVEGTSNPNLYWYRQAAGRGLQLLFYSVGIGQISSEVPQNLSASRPQDRQFILSSKKLLLSDSGFYLCAWSGPPSGTENSPLHFGNGTRLTVT.

This clone was recorded only once. The chain links TRBV29-1 to TRBJ1-4; 7 bases map to TRBD1. The CDR3 contains 13 residues. Trimming cost V 6 bases and J 8 bases; bases outside gene matches: 9. Germline V gene lookup returns CDR1 SQVTM and CDR2 ANQGSEA. For the CDR3, the DNA is TGCAGCGTCCTACAGGGGTTTGAAGAAAAACTGTTTTTT. Translation gives CSVLQGFEEKLFF.

This clone has a handful of counts. The V call is TRBV6-5, the J call TRBJ2-7; weak D call: TRBD2 (5 bases). Looked up from germline, CDR1 is MNHEY and CDR2 is SVGAGI. V was cut by 1 base and J by 2 bases, with 12 bases left in between. This CDR3 has 15 residues. In DNA form, the CDR3 reads TGTGCCAGCAGTTACTTGTCGGGGTACACCTACGAGCAGTACTTC. It encodes CASSYLSGYTYEQYF.

The chain recombines TRBV5-1 with TRBJ2-3; 11 bases map to TRBD2. Germline lookup yields CDR1 SGHRS and CDR2 YFSETQ. The length of the CDR3 is 16 residues. V lost 2 bases to trimming and J lost 3 bases; unmatched junction nucleotides: 5. In nucleotides, the CDR3 is TGCGCCAGCAGCTTTAGCGGGAGGGTTCGAACAGATACGCAGTATTTT. Amino acid sequence: CASSFSGRVRTDTQYF.